These 16 T cell receptor beta chains originate from one sample sequenced in a study of breast tumors, draining lymph nodes, adjacent tissues. The lymph nodes were axillary draining lymph nodes from breast cancer patients. Each CDR3 protein is one row after TCRdb ran MiXCR on the multiplex PCR reads. The profile shows approximately 200,000 distinct CDR3 sequences, approximately 31% of them singletons. What was sequenced was axillary lymph node tissue. The receptors shown here come from a female donor with breast cancer. Some clones in this sample may be carry-over from other donors' samples.

This clonotype occurred a few times. CDR3 sequence reads: CASSPLGRDFSYEQYF. The CDR3 region has the DNA TGTGCCAGCAGCCCCTTGGGGAGGGACTTCTCCTACGAGCAGTACTTC. The gene calls are TRBV6-6 and TRBJ2-7; 7 bases fit TRBD2. J was trimmed by 0 bases and V by 6 bases; bases with no gene match: 11. This CDR3 spans 16 amino acids. In germline, CDR1 is MNHNY, CDR2 SVGAGI (reference sequence).

The sample holds a few counts of this clonotype. The V call is TRBV6-6, the J call TRBJ2-3; 10 nucleotides line up with TRBD2. The germline gives CDR1 MNHNY, CDR2 SVGAGI (reference sequence). The CDR3 totals 20 residues. With 0 bases clipped from V and 2 bases from J, the junction kept 14 bases outside the gene matches. CDR3 coding DNA: TGTGCCAGCAGTTACTCGAAGTCTAGCGGGGGCACCCACTACACAGATACGCAGTATTTT. It translates to CASSYSKSSGGTHYTDTQYF.

The rearrangement links TRBV5-8 to TRBJ1-2, with TRBD1 matching over 10 bases. After removal of 3 bases from V and 4 bases from J, the junction contained 6 bases not matched to a gene. The CDR3 extends over 15 amino acids. The germline CDR1 and CDR2 sequences are SGHTS and YDEGEE. CDR3 nucleotide sequence: TGTGCCAGCAGCTCAGGGACAGGGGCTAGCTATGGCTACACCTTC. Its translation is CASSSGTGASYGYTF.

In this sample, this clonotype turned up many times. This chain connects TRBV19 to TRBJ2-6; 16 bases agree with TRBD2. Germline CDR1 is LNHDA and CDR2 is SQIVND (reference sequence). The CDR3 runs 19 residues. V shed 6 bases and J 4 bases; nucleotides not matched to a gene: 9. The CDR3 DNA reads TGTGCCAGTAGCCACCCGGGACTAGCGGGGGGGCTGGGGGCCAACGTCCTGACTTTC. Its protein product is CASSHPGLAGGLGANVLTF.

The chain links TRBV18 to TRBJ2-3; no clear D gene. The CDR3 is 15 amino acids. Germline V gene data show CDR1 as KGHSH and CDR2 as LQKENI. Trimming took off 4 bases at V and 1 base at J, with 12 bases between the two ends. In DNA, the CDR3 is TGTGCCAGCTCACAGTCTGGGCAGGGCACAGATACGCAGTATTTT. Translating gives CASSQSGQGTDTQYF.

This chain links TRBV18 with TRBJ1-1, with 12 bases that match TRBD1. Germline V lookup: CDR1 KGHSH, CDR2 LQKENI. V lost 6 bases and J lost 0; bases outside the gene matches: 5. The CDR3 contains 16 residues. DNA of the CDR3: TGTGCCAGCTCGCGGGGACAGGGGGCCTTGAACACTGAAGCTTTCTTT. It specifies CASSRGQGALNTEAFF.

V gene TRBV7-9 combines with J gene TRBJ1-6, with D tentatively TRBD1 (5 bases). Between the trimmed V and J ends, which lost 5 bases and 9 bases, there was a span of 17 bases. Per the germline V gene, CDR1 is SEHNR and CDR2 is FQNEAQ (reference sequence). The CDR3 loop spans 15 amino acids. The CDR3 spells CASSTGGKGCSPLHF. In DNA, the CDR3 is TGTGCCAGCAGCACGGGGGGGAAGGGGTGTTCACCCCTCCACTTT.

This clonotype was seen repeatedly, ten times or more. The genes are TRBV30 and TRBJ2-1; D uncertain. Per germline, CDR1 GTSNPN and CDR2 SVGIG (reference sequence). Trimming shortened V by 3 bases and J by 0 bases, and 6 bases separated the two germline ends. The CDR3 covers 13 residues. CDR3 loop: CAWRASSYNEQFF. As DNA, the CDR3 is TGTGCCTGGAGGGCCAGCTCCTACAATGAGCAGTTCTTC.

V usage is TRBV10-3 and J usage is TRBJ1-2; D ambiguous. V lost 8 bases to trimming and J lost 5 bases, with 18 bases between them. The CDR3 is 14 amino acids. From germline, CDR1 is ENHRY and CDR2 SYGVKD. The CDR3 nucleotides are TGTGCCATCTCTTCCGGGGAACCGCCGTATGGCTACACCTTC. Protein: CAISSGEPPYGYTF.

About this clonotype itself: This may arise from a read error, as a much more abundant clone is one base away. Without the conserved terminal phenylalanine or tryptophan, this CDR3 likely stems from a read error. The chain recombines TRBV5-6 with TRBJ1-5; D perhaps matches TRBD1 (5 bases). The CDR3 sequence is 15 residues long. Trimming stripped 0 bases from V and 2 bases from J, with 9 bases between. Germline V gives CDR1 SGHDT, CDR2 YYEEEE. The DNA for the CDR3 is TGTGCCAGCAGCTTGGGGGGCAGGGGCAATCAGCCCCAGCATTCT. Translation: CASSLGGRGNQPQHS.

This clonotype was picked up many times. V is TRBV7-2 and J is TRBJ2-2; 7 bases are shared with TRBD2. V trimming: 4 bases; J trimming: 3 bases; junction bases outside the gene matches: 2. The germline V gene encodes CDR1 SGHTA and CDR2 FQGNSA. This CDR3 is 14 amino acids long. CDR3 in amino acids: CASSSGLHTGELFF. CDR3 DNA sequence: TGTGCCAGCAGCTCGGGACTACACACCGGGGAGCTGTTTTTT.

Concerning this clonotype: Likely a read error: the CDR3 ends without its conserved phenylalanine or tryptophan. It is unclear where the CDR3 begins or ends on the DNA, so no DNA is shown, and the CDR3 is as TCRdb lists it. V gene TRBV7-3 combines with J gene TRBJ2-2; the D call in the table, TRBD1, was not verified against the DNA. From its first to its last residue, the CDR3 has 14 amino acids. From germline, CDR1 is SGHTA and CDR2 FQGTGA. This chain's CDR3 is CASSRAGNTGELRI.

This clonotype was detected many times. J is TRBJ2-1 and V is TRBV7-8, with 9 nucleotides matching TRBD2. Germline CDR1 and CDR2: SGHVS and FQNEAQ. V was pared by 1 base and J by 2 bases, with 3 bases of the junction left unmatched. This CDR3 contains 16 residues. In nucleotides, the CDR3 is TGTGCCAGCAGCTTAGTTTCTAGCGGGACCTACAATGAGCAGTTCTTC. Translating it yields CASSLVSSGTYNEQFF.

In this sample, this clonotype turned up many times. The chain employs TRBV3-1 and TRBJ2-2; D gene ambiguous. CDR3 length: 13 residues. Trimming removed 0 bases from V and 4 bases from J, with 3 bases in between. Germline V lookup: CDR1 LGHDT, CDR2 YNNKEL (reference sequence). The CDR3 protein is CASSQDVTGELFF. The CDR3 DNA reads as TGTGCCAGCAGCCAAGACGTCACCGGGGAGCTGTTTTTT. The full variable domain, in which reference TRBV3-1 and TRBJ2-2 provide the parts outside the CDR3, is DTAVSQTPKYLVTQMGNDKSIKCEQNLGHDTMYWYKQDSKKFLKIMFSYNNKELIINETVPNRFSPKSPDKAHLNLHINSLELGDSAVYFCASSQDVTGELFFGEGSRLTVL.

On this clonotype: A read error may explain this, as a much larger clone is one base away. V gene TRBV6-4 combines with J gene TRBJ1-4; D is uncertain. The V end lost 4 bases, the J end lost 8 bases, and 5 bases lay between the germline ends. CDR3 size: 11 residues. Per germline, CDR1 MRHNA and CDR2 SNTAGT. The CDR3 DNA reads as TGTGCCAGCAGTGCGAGGGAAAAACTGTTTTTT. It translates to CASSAREKLFF.

This clonotype was recorded at least ten times. This chain links TRBV7-2 with TRBJ1-5; 10 bases line up with TRBD1. The CDR3 consists of 16 residues. Germline-derived CDR1 and CDR2 are SGHTA and FQGNSA. After removal of 5 bases from V and 6 bases from J, the junction contained 10 bases not matched to a gene. The CDR3 protein is CASSDRTGGNFQPQHF. CDR3 DNA: TGTGCCAGCAGCGACCGGACAGGGGGAAATTTTCAGCCCCAGCATTTT. The full variable domain, in which reference TRBV7-2 and TRBJ1-5 provide the parts outside the CDR3, is GAGVSQSPSNKVTEKGKDVELRCDPISGHTALYWYRQSLGQGLEFLIYFQGNSAPDKSGLPSDRFSAERTGGSVSTLTIQRTQQEDSAVYLCASSDRTGGNFQPQHFGDGTRLSIL.